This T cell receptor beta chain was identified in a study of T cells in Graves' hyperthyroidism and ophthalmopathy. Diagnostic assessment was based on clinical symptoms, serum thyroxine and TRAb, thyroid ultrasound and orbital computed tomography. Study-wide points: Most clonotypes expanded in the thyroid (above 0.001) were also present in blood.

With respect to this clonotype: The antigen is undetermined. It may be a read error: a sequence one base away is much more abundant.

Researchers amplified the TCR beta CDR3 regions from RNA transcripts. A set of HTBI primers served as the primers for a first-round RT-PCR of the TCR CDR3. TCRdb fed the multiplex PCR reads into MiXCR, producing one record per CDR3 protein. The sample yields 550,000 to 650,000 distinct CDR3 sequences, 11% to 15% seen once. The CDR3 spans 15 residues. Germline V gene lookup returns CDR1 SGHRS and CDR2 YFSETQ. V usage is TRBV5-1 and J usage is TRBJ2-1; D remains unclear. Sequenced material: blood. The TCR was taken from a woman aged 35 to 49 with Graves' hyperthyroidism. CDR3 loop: CASSLGVVGYNGQFF. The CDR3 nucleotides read TGCGCCAGCAGCTTGGGGGTGGTCGGCTACAATGGGCAGTTCTTC.